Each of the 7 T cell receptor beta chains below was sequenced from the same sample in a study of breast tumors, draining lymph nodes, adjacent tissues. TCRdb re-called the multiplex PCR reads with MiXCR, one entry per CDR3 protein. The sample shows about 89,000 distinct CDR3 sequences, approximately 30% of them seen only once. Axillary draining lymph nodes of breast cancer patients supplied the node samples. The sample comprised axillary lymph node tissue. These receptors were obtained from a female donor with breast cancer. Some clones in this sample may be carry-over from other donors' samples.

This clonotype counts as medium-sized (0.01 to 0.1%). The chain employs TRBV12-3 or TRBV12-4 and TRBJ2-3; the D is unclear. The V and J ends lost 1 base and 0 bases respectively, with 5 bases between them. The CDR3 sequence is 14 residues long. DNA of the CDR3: TGTGCCAGCAGTTTAGTAGATAGCACAGATACGCAGTATTTT. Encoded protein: CASSLVDSTDTQYF.

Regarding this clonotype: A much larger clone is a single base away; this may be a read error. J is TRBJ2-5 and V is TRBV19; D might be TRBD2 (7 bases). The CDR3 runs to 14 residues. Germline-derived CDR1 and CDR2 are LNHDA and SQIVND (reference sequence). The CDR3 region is CANSIVGGPETQYF. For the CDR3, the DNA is TGTGCCAATAGTATAGTGGGGGGGCCAGAGACCCAGTACTTC.

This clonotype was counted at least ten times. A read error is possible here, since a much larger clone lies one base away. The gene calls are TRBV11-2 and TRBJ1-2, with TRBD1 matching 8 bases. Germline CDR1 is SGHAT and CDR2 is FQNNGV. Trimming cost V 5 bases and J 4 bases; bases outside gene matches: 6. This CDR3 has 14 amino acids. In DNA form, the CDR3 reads TGTGCCAGCAGCATCGGACAGGGACCCTATGGCTACACCTTC. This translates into CASSIGQGPYGYTF.

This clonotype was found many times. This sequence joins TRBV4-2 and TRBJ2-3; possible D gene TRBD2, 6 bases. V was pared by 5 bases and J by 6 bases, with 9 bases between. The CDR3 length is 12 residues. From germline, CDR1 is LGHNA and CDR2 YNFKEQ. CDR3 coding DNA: TGTGCCAGCAGCGACAGCGGGGATACGCAGTATTTT. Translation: CASSDSGDTQYF.

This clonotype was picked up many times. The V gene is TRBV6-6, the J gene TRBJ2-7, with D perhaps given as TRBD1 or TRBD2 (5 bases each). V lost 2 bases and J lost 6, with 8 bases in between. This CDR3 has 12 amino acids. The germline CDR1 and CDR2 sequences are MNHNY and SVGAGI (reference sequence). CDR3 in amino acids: CASSYGGGEQYF. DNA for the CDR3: TGTGCCAGCAGTTACGGTGGGGGCGAGCAGTACTTC.

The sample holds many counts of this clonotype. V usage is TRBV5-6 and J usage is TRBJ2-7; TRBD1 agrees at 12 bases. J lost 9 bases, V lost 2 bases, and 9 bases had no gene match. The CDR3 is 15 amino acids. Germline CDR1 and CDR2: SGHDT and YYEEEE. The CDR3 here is CASSFSMGQGARQYF. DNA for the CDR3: TGTGCCAGCAGCTTTAGTATGGGACAGGGGGCGCGGCAGTACTTC.

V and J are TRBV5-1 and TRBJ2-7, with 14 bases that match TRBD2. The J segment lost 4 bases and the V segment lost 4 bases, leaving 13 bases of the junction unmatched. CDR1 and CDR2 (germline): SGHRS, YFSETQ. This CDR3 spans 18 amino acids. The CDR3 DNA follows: TGCGCCAGCAGCCCCAAGACTAGCGGGAGGGCCTGGTTATACGAGCAGTACTTC. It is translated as CASSPKTSGRAWLYEQYF.